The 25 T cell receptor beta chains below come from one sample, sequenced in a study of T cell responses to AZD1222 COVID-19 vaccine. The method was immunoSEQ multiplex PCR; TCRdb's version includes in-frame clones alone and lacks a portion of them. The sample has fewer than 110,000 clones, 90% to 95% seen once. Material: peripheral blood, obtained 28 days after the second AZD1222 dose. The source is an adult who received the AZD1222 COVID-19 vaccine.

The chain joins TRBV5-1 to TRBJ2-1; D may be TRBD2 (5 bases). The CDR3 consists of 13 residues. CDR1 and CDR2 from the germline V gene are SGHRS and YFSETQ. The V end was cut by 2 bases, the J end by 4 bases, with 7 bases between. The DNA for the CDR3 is TGCGCCAGCAGCTTTGAGGGATACAATGAGCAGTTCTTC. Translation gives CASSFEGYNEQFF.

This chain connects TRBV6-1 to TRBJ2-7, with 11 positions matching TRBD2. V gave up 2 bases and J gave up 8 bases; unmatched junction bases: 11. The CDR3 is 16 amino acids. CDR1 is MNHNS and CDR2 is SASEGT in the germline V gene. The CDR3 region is CASSETALAGGFKQYF. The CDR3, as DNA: TGTGCCAGCAGTGAAACGGCTCTAGCGGGGGGATTTAAGCAGTACTTC.

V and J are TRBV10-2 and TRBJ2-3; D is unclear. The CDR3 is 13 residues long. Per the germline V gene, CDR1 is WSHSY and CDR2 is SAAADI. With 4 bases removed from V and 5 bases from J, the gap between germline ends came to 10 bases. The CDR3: CASSGFHRDTQYF. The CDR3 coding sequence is TGCGCCAGCAGTGGATTTCACCGAGATACGCAGTATTTT.

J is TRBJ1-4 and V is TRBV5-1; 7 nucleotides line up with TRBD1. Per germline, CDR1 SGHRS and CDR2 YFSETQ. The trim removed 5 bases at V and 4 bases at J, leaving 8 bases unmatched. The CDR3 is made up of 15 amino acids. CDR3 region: CASSAGTVINEKLFF. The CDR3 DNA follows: TGCGCCAGCAGTGCCGGGACAGTTATTAATGAAAAACTGTTTTTT.

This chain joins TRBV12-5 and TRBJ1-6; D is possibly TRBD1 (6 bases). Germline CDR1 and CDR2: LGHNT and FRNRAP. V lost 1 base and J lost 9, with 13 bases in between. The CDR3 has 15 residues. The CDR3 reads CASGLETGKVSPLHF. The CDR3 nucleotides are TGTGCTAGTGGTTTGGAGACAGGAAAGGTTTCACCCCTCCACTTT. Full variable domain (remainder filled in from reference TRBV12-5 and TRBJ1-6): DARVTQTPRHKVTEMGQEVTMRCQPILGHNTVFWYRQTMMQGLELLAYFRNRAPLDDSGMPKDRFSAEMPDATLATLKIQPSEPRDSAVYFCASGLETGKVSPLHFGNGTRLTVT.

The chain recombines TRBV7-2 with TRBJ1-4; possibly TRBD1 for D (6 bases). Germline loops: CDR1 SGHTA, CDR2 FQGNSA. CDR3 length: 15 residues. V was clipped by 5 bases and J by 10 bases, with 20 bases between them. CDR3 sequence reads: CASSPLGGAGGKLFF. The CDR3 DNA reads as TGTGCCAGCAGCCCATTAGGGGGGGCCGGAGGAAAACTGTTTTTT.

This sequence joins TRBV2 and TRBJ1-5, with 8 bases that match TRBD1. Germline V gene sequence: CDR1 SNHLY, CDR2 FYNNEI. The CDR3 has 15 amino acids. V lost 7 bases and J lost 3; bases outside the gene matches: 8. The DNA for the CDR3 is TGTGCCAGCATGCCCGCGACAGGGGACAATCAGCCCCAGCATTTT. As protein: CASMPATGDNQPQHF. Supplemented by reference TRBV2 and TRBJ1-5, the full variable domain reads EPEVTQTPSHQVTQMGQEVILRCVPISNHLYFYWYRQILGQKVEFLVSFYNNEISEKSEIFDDQFSVERPDGSNFTLKIRSTKLEDSAMYFCASMPATGDNQPQHFGDGTRLSIL.

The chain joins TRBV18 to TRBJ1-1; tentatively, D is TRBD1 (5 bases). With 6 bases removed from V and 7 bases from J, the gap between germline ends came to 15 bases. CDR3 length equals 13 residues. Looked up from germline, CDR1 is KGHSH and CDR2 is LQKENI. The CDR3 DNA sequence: TGTGCCAGCTCTACGGGGGACCTCCGTGAAGCTTTCTTT. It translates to CASSTGDLREAFF.

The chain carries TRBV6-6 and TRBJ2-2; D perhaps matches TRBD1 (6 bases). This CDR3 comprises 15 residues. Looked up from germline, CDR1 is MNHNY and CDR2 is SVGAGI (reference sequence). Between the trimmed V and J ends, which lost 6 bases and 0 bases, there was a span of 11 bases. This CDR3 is CASRGGQTNTGELFF. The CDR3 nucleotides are TGTGCCAGCAGGGGCGGACAGACGAACACCGGGGAGCTGTTTTTT.

CDR3 nucleotides: TGTGCCAGCAGTGAAACCAGGGGGACTAATGAAAAACTGTTTTTT. Protein: CASSETRGTNEKLFF. The chain is built from TRBV6-1 and TRBJ1-4, with 7 bases that match TRBD1. J lost 2 bases, V lost 2 bases, and 2 bases had no gene match. Germline lookup yields CDR1 MNHNS and CDR2 SASEGT. This CDR3 has 15 residues.

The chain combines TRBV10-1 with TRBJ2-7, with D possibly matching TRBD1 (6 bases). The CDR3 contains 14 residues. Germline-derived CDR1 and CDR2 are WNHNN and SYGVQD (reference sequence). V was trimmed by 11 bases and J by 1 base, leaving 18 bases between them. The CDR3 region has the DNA TGCGCCGCCACCCACCCCACAGGGTCCTACGAGCAGTACTTC. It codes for CAATHPTGSYEQYF.

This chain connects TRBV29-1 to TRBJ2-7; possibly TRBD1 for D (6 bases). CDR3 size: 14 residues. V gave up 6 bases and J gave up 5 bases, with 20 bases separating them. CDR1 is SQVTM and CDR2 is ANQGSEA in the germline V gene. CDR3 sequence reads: CSVGPGQRIDEQYF. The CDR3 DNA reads TGCAGCGTCGGACCTGGACAGAGGATAGACGAGCAGTACTTC.

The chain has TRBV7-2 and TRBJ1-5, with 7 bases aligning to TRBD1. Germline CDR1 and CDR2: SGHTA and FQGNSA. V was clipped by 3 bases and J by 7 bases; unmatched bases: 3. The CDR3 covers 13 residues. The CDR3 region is CASSLTGYQPQHF. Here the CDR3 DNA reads TGTGCCAGCAGCTTGACAGGGTACCAGCCCCAGCATTTT.

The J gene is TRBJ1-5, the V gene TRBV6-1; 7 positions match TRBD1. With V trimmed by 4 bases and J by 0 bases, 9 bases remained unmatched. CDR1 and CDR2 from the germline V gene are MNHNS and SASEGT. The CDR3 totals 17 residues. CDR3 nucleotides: TGTGCCAGCAGTGCCCGACAGGGAACTAGTAGCAATCAGCCCCAGCATTTT. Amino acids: CASSARQGTSSNQPQHF.

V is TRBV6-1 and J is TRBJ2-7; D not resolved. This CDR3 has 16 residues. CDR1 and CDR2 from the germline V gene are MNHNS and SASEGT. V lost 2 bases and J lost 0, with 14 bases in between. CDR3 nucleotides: TGTGCCAGCAGTGAATATCCGGCCCTTAGCTCCTACGAGCAGTACTTC. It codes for CASSEYPALSSYEQYF.

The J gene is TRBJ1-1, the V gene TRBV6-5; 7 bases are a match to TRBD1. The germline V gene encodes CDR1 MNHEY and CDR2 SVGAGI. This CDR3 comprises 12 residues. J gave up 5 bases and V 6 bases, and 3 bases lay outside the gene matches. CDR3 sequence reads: CASSRGETEAFF. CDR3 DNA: TGTGCCAGCAGCAGGGGGGAGACTGAAGCTTTCTTT.

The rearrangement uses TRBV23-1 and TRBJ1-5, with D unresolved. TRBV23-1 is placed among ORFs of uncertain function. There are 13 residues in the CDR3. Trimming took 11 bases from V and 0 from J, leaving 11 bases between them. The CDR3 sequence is CARWENSNQPQHF. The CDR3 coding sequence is TGCGCCCGATGGGAAAATAGCAATCAGCCCCAGCATTTT.

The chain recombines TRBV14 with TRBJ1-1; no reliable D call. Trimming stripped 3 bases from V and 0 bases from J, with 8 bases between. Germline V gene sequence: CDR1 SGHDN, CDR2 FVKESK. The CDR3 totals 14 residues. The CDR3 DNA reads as TGTGCCAGCAGCCACGCCGGATTGAACACTGAAGCTTTCTTT. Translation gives CASSHAGLNTEAFF.

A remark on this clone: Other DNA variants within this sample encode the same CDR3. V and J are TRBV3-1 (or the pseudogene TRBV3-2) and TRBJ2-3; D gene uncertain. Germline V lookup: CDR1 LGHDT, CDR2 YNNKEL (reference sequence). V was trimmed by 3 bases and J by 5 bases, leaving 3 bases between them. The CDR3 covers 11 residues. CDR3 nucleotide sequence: TGTGCCAGCAGCCAGGGAGATACGCAGTATTTT. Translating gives CASSQGDTQYF.

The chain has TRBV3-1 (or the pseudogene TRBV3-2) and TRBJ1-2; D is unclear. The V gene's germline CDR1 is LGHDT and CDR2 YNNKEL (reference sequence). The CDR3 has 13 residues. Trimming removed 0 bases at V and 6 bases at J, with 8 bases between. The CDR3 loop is CASSQDRRDGYTF. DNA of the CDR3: TGTGCCAGCAGCCAAGATAGGAGGGATGGCTACACCTTC.

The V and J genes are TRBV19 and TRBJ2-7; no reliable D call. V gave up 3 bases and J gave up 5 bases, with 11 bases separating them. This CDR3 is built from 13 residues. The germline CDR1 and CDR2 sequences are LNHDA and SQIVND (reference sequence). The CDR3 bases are TGTGCCAGTAGTATTCTAGGATTCCACGAGCAGTACTTC. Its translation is CASSILGFHEQYF.

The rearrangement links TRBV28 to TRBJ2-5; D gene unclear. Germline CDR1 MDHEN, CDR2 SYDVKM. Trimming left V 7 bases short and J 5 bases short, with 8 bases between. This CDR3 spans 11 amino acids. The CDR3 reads CASNLEETQYF. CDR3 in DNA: TGTGCCAGCAACCTTGAGGAGACCCAGTACTTC.

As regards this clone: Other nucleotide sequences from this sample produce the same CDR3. As DNA, the CDR3 is TGTGCCAGCAGCGTAGGGGGGGTCTCTGGAAACACCATATATTTT. Translating it yields CASSVGGVSGNTIYF. The chain is built from TRBV9 and TRBJ1-3; D possibly corresponds to TRBD1 (5 bases). Germline loops: CDR1 SGDLS, CDR2 YYNGEE. The V and J ends lost 0 bases and 0 bases respectively, with 7 bases between them. The CDR3 is 15 amino acids.

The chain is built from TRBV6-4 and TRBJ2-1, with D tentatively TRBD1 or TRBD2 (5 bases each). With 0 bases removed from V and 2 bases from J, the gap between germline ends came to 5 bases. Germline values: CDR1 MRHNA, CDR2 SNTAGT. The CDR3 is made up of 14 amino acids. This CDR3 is CASSDSGAYNEQFF. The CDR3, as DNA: TGTGCCAGCAGTGACTCGGGGGCCTACAATGAGCAGTTCTTC.

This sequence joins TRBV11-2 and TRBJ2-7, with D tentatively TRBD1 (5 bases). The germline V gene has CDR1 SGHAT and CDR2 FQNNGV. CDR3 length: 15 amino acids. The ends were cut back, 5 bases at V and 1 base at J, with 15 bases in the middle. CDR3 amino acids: CASSRGMIASYEQYF. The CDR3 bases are TGTGCCAGCAGCAGGGGAATGATTGCATCCTACGAGCAGTACTTC.